This T cell receptor (beta chain) was found in a study of cytomegalovirus exposure and HLA in healthy donors. The CDR3 totals 15 residues. Germline loops: CDR1 GTSNPN, CDR2 SVGIG (reference sequence). With 3 bases removed from V and 2 bases from J, the gap between germline ends came to 14 bases. 60 Vbeta and 13 Jbeta primers were used in PCR. Measured with immunoSEQ multiplex PCR; TCRdb has only the in-frame clones, and not every one. The table includes some 100,000 clones, over 60% detected once. The sample was PBMCs. This TCR was recovered from a female donor in good health and CMV-seropositive. J is TRBJ1-5 and V is TRBV30; D possibly corresponds to TRBD1 (6 bases). The CDR3 DNA reads as TGTGCCTGGAGGGGGGGGGCCGGGGGCAATCAGCCCCAGCATTTT. Its protein is CAWRGGAGGNQPQHF.